Shown below are 6 T cell receptor beta chains from a single sample sequenced in a study of blood T cell repertoires in COVID-19. TCRdb's table, derived via immunoSEQ multiplex PCR, lists solely in-frame clones and lacks some. The sample has around 120,000 clones, 90% seen once. Sequencing used peripheral blood. These receptor sequences come from a woman in her sixties or seventies with COVID-19, enrolled during active disease.

The V and J genes are TRBV19 and TRBJ2-7; tentative D call: TRBD2 (5 bases). Trimming left V 6 bases short and J 2 bases short, with 17 bases between. CDR3 length: 15 residues. Looked up from germline, CDR1 is LNHDA and CDR2 is SQIVND (reference sequence). CDR3 in amino acids: CASSSPFGVPYEQYF. As DNA, the CDR3 is TGTGCCAGTAGCTCTCCCTTCGGGGTACCCTACGAGCAGTACTTC.

The rearrangement uses TRBV12-3 or TRBV12-4 and TRBJ1-2, with 7 bases matching TRBD1. There are 13 residues in the CDR3. V lost 7 bases and J lost 2; bases outside the gene matches: 4. Here the CDR3 reads CASTIQGNYGYTF. The CDR3 nucleotides are TGTGCCAGCACCATACAGGGGAACTATGGCTACACCTTC.

J is TRBJ2-6 and V is TRBV4-2; 10 nucleotides match TRBD2. The CDR3 is 19 amino acids. Germline CDR1 is LGHNA and CDR2 is YNFKEQ. J was trimmed by 5 bases and V by 4 bases; bases with no gene match: 14. The CDR3 reads CASSLEADLAGVRANVLTF. The CDR3 DNA follows: TGTGCCAGCAGCCTAGAGGCTGATCTAGCGGGGGTTAGGGCCAACGTCCTGACTTTC.

This clone was detected once. The J gene is TRBJ2-5, the V gene TRBV3-1 (or the pseudogene TRBV3-2); the match to TRBD1 covers 10 bases. V gave up 3 bases and J gave up 4 bases; unmatched junction bases: 8. The germline V gene encodes CDR1 LGHDT and CDR2 YNNKEL (reference sequence). This CDR3 has 16 residues. Here the CDR3 DNA reads TGTGCCAGCAGCCACCCCCCCGGGACAGGGGCAGAGACCCAGTACTTC. Protein: CASSHPPGTGAETQYF.

This clone occurred once. This chain uses TRBV4-3 with TRBJ1-5; D perhaps matches TRBD1 (6 bases). CDR3 length: 16 amino acids. Per germline, CDR1 LGHNA and CDR2 YSLEER. The V end lost 1 base, the J end lost 2 bases, and 12 bases lay between the germline ends. For the CDR3, the DNA is TGCGCCAGCAGCCAAGGTATAAACAGGGGCAATCAGCCCCAGCATTTT. It encodes CASSQGINRGNQPQHF.

This clone was found a few times. The DNA for the CDR3 is TGTGCCACCAGTGCCAAGGGTAGCGGGTTCTACAATGAGCAGTTCTTC. This translates into CATSAKGSGFYNEQFF. The chain couples TRBV24-1 to TRBJ2-1, with 7 bases that match TRBD2. The CDR3 is 16 amino acids. The germline CDR1 and CDR2 sequences are KGHDR and SFDVKD. V shed 5 bases and J 3 bases; nucleotides not matched to a gene: 9.